The 26 T cell receptor beta chains listed next were all sequenced from one sample in a study of shared T cell receptors in the human thymus. Sequenced by immunoSEQ multiplex PCR; TCRdb stores in-frame clones only, minus some. In the table there are roughly 700,000 clones, roughly 90% of which are singletons. A further study also used this sample, focusing on human thymus T cells.

The sequencing input was thymocytes. Source of these receptors: a boy under three years old with a congenital heart defect.

This clone occurred a few times. The chain recombines TRBV6-1 with TRBJ2-7, with TRBD1 matching over 9 bases. CDR1 is MNHNS, CDR2 SASEGT, per germline. V was pared by 6 bases and J by 4 bases, with 7 bases of the junction left unmatched. The CDR3 covers 14 residues. For the CDR3, the DNA is TGTGCCAGCAGGGGGGACAGGGTGACGTACGAGCAGTACTTC. This sequence encodes CASRGDRVTYEQYF.

Details on this clone: Germline is not matched at one junction end, which may reflect a read error. The chain employs TRBV30 and TRBJ2-2, with 9 bases lining up with TRBD1. Germline CDR1 is GTSNPN and CDR2 is SVGIG (reference sequence). The CDR3 runs 16 residues. Written as DNA, the CDR3 is TGTGCCTGGATCAGGAGGGGGACAGGGAACGCCGGGGAGCTGTTTTTT. This sequence encodes CAWIRRGTGNAGELFF.

This chain uses TRBV7-2 with TRBJ2-4; TRBD2 aligns across 13 bases. Germline CDR1 is SGHTA and CDR2 is FQGNSA. Trimming cost V 0 bases and J 0 bases; bases outside gene matches: 8. This CDR3 is built from 20 residues. CDR3: CASSLAAGLAGNKAKNIQYF. The CDR3 bases are TGTGCCAGCAGCTTAGCGGCGGGACTAGCGGGGAATAAAGCCAAAAACATTCAGTACTTC.

The genes are TRBV7-9 and TRBJ2-7, with 7 bases lining up with TRBD1. V gave up 1 base and J gave up 4 bases; unmatched junction bases: 7. The CDR3 spans 15 residues. Germline CDR1 and CDR2: SEHNR and FQNEAQ (reference sequence). CDR3 protein: CASSLGRDRIYEQYF. DNA of the CDR3: TGTGCCAGCAGCTTAGGTAGGGACAGAATATACGAGCAGTACTTC.

The chain employs TRBV9 and TRBJ2-5; TRBD2 matches 11 bases. The germline CDR1 and CDR2 sequences are SGDLS and YYNGEE. Losses at the gene ends were 10 bases for V and 4 bases for J; bases not matched to a gene: 3. CDR3 length equals 12 residues. The CDR3 loop is CASGTSGETQYF. The CDR3 nucleotides are TGTGCCTCGGGGACTAGCGGAGAGACCCAGTACTTC.

This CDR3 is CASSPGAWGVYEQYF. The CDR3 region has the DNA TGTGCCAGCAGTCCAGGGGCCTGGGGTGTCTACGAGCAGTACTTC. This chain uses TRBV28 with TRBJ2-7; weak D call: TRBD1 (6 bases). The germline V gene encodes CDR1 MDHEN and CDR2 SYDVKM. The germline V and J ends were trimmed by 5 bases and 3 bases, with 17 bases remaining between them. This CDR3 comprises 15 residues.

This chain links TRBV7-3 with TRBJ2-2; 7 bases line up with TRBD2. CDR3 length equals 16 residues. The J segment lost 7 bases and the V segment lost 4 bases, leaving 12 bases of the junction unmatched. Germline CDR1 reads SGHTA; CDR2 reads FQGTGA. The CDR3 loop reads CASSSHVSSGGGELFF. The CDR3 nucleotides read TGTGCCAGCAGCTCCCACGTCTCTAGCGGTGGCGGGGAGCTGTTTTTT. Complete variable domain (other parts from reference TRBV7-3 and TRBJ2-2): GAGVSQTPSNKVTEKGKYVELRCDPISGHTALYWYRQSLGQGPEFLIYFQGTGAADDSGLPNDRFFAVRPEGSVSTLKIQRTERGDSAVYLCASSSHVSSGGGELFFGEGSRLTVL.

The CDR3 loop reads CASSSQGAQPQHF. CDR3 bases: TGTGCCAGCAGTTCACAGGGGGCTCAGCCCCAGCATTTT. The V call is TRBV28, the J call TRBJ1-5; TRBD1 aligns across 9 bases. In germline, CDR1 is MDHEN, CDR2 SYDVKM. The CDR3 spans 13 residues. J lost 6 bases, V lost 4 bases, and 1 base had no gene match.

The chain carries TRBV28 and TRBJ2-7; D gene uncertain. This CDR3 is built from 13 residues. The ends were cut back, 2 bases at V and 2 bases at J, with 7 bases in the middle. CDR1 and CDR2 from the germline V gene are MDHEN and SYDVKM. CDR3 region: CASSLSPAYEQYF. The CDR3 bases are TGTGCCAGCAGTTTAAGTCCAGCCTACGAGCAGTACTTC.

V is TRBV18 and J is TRBJ2-1; a possible D gene is TRBD2 (7 bases). CDR3 size: 18 residues. Germline lookup yields CDR1 KGHSH and CDR2 LQKENI. Trimming took 0 bases from V and 2 from J, leaving 17 bases between them. The CDR3 DNA reads as TGTGCCAGCTCACCACCCCCAGCGGGACATCCCCCCTACAATGAGCAGTTCTTC. This translates into CASSPPPAGHPPYNEQFF.

This rearrangement joins TRBV7-8 to TRBJ2-1; tentative D call: TRBD2 (7 bases). With 11 bases removed from V and 1 base from J, the gap between germline ends came to 15 bases. CDR1 SGHVS and CDR2 FQNEAQ come from the germline V gene. The CDR3 totals 14 residues. CDR3 nucleotides: TGTGCCGCAGGAGGGGGGGGGTCCTACAATGAGCAGTTCTTC. Translation: CAAGGGGSYNEQFF.

This chain links TRBV9 with TRBJ1-2; tentative D call: TRBD1 (5 bases). The CDR3 has 12 amino acids. Germline CDR1 SGDLS, CDR2 YYNGEE. V was clipped by 3 bases and J by 8 bases, with 11 bases between them. The CDR3 loop is CASSGTILGYTF. The CDR3 nucleotides are TGTGCCAGCAGCGGGACAATATTAGGCTACACCTTC.

This clone showed up just once. V gene TRBV23-1 combines with J gene TRBJ1-5; 8 bases align to TRBD1. TRBV23-1 is known as an ORF, though its function is uncertain. The CDR3 extends over 16 amino acids. J lost 7 bases, V lost 2 bases, and 10 bases had no gene match. CDR3 nucleotides: TGCGCCAGCAGTCAAAAAGGAGGGGACAGGTTACAGCCCCAGCATTTT. This sequence encodes CASSQKGGDRLQPQHF.

The chain employs TRBV4-2 and TRBJ2-5; 9 bases match TRBD1. V dropped 3 bases and J dropped 5; count of bases not matched to a gene: 7. Germline values: CDR1 LGHNA, CDR2 YNFKEQ. There are 15 residues in the CDR3. The CDR3 reads CASSQPGQGTETQYF. As DNA, the CDR3 is TGTGCCAGCAGCCAGCCTGGACAGGGGACGGAGACCCAGTACTTC.

V is TRBV15 and J is TRBJ2-3, with 12 bases matching TRBD2. With 5 bases clipped from V and 9 bases from J, the junction kept 6 bases outside the gene matches. This CDR3 comprises 14 residues. The germline V gene encodes CDR1 LNHNV and CDR2 YYDKDF (reference sequence). The CDR3 reads CATSGGLAGRTQYF. The CDR3 region has the DNA TGTGCCACCAGCGGGGGACTAGCGGGTCGAACGCAGTATTTT.

The chain links TRBV5-1 to TRBJ2-3; D is possibly TRBD2 (6 bases). V was pared by 1 base and J by 9 bases, with 12 bases between. Looked up from germline, CDR1 is SGHRS and CDR2 is YFSETQ. The CDR3 runs to 13 residues. The CDR3 coding sequence is TGCGCCAGCAGCTTGCGGAGGGGTGCGACGCAGTATTTT. Protein sequence: CASSLRRGATQYF.

The chain recombines TRBV25-1 with TRBJ2-1; TRBD1 matches 12 bases. This CDR3 contains 18 residues. Germline assignment: CDR1 MGHDK and CDR2 SYGVNS. V gave up 10 bases and J gave up 8 bases; unmatched junction bases: 21. In DNA, the CDR3 is TGTGCCATCTCTTCGGGACAGGGGGCTCGCCTACAAATCGATGAGCAGTTCTTC. Its protein product is CAISSGQGARLQIDEQFF.

V and J are TRBV12-1 and TRBJ2-2; TRBD2 is the table's D call, not checked against the DNA. TRBV12-1 is shown as a pseudogene. The length of the CDR3 is 18 residues. This chain's CDR3 is CASSPPGLGDLNNRELFF. The CDR3 nucleotides are TGTGCCAGCAGCCCTCCGGGACTAGGGGACTTGAACAACCGGGAGCTGTTTTTT.

This sequence joins TRBV6-6 and TRBJ2-1; the match to TRBD1 covers 8 bases. Trimming removed 0 bases from V and 3 bases from J; junction bases left unmatched: 4. Germline V CDR1 and CDR2: MNHNY, SVGAGI (reference sequence). The CDR3 is 16 amino acids. The DNA for the CDR3 is TGTGCCAGCAGTTACTCGATGGACAGGGTCTACAATGAGCAGTTCTTC. Its translation: CASSYSMDRVYNEQFF.

CDR3: CASSPDRGPSYGYTF. In DNA, the CDR3 is TGTGCCAGCAGTCCGGACAGGGGGCCTTCCTATGGCTACACCTTC. This rearrangement joins TRBV27 to TRBJ1-2; 11 nucleotides match TRBD1. The CDR3 contains 15 residues. The V segment lost 5 bases and the J segment 4 bases; nucleotides outside the gene matches: 6. Germline CDR1 MNHEY, CDR2 SMNVEV (reference sequence).

This clone came up once. CDR3: CASSGRGGNEKLFF. CDR3 DNA sequence: TGTGCCAGCAGTGGGAGGGGAGGGAATGAAAAACTGTTTTTT. The rearrangement uses TRBV6-6 and TRBJ1-4; TRBD1 is a possible D gene (5 bases). CDR1 and CDR2 (germline): MNHNY, SVGAGI (reference sequence). The CDR3 runs 14 residues. Deletions cut 5 bases from V and 5 bases from J, with 12 bases between.

The rearrangement uses TRBV9 and TRBJ2-3; no reliable D call. Trimming pared 3 bases from V and 1 base from J, leaving 12 bases between. In germline, CDR1 is SGDLS, CDR2 YYNGEE. The CDR3 sequence is 15 residues long. CDR3 amino acids: CASSAESPGTDTQYF. CDR3 DNA: TGTGCCAGCAGCGCTGAGTCTCCGGGCACAGATACGCAGTATTTT.

The chain combines TRBV4-2 with TRBJ2-5; TRBD2 aligns across 8 bases. The J call may be mistaken, given a closer DNA end match to TRBJ2-7. The CDR3 runs to 19 residues. Looked up from germline, CDR1 is LGHNA and CDR2 is YNFKEQ. The CDR3 sequence is CASSQALGGASGYSYEQYF. The DNA of the CDR3 is TGTGCCAGCAGCCAAGCTCTCGGGGGGGCTAGCGGGTACTCCTACGAGCAGTACTTC.

The V gene is TRBV10-2, the J gene TRBJ2-2; TRBD2 agrees at 8 bases. The V segment lost 6 bases and the J segment 3 bases; nucleotides outside the gene matches: 12. The CDR3 totals 17 residues. CDR1 and CDR2 (germline): WSHSY, SAAADI. CDR3 coding DNA: TGCGCCAGCAGCGGTTTAGCGGGATTGTGGGACACCGGGGAGCTGTTTTTT. It yields the protein CASSGLAGLWDTGELFF.

The chain employs TRBV6-5 and TRBJ1-5; D unclear. Germline CDR1 MNHEY, CDR2 SVGAGI. The CDR3 consists of 14 residues. V lost 2 bases, J lost 5 bases, and 10 bases lay in between. The CDR3 reads CASSYVAVHQPQHF. The CDR3 bases are TGTGCCAGCAGTTACGTCGCGGTTCATCAGCCCCAGCATTTT.

The J gene is TRBJ2-3, the V gene TRBV7-4; 15 bases are a match to TRBD2. CDR3 length equals 16 residues. J lost 5 bases, V lost 6 bases, and 6 bases had no gene match. Germline-derived CDR1 and CDR2 are SGHVT and SQSDAQ. The CDR3 nucleotides are TGTGCCAGCAGGTCCGGACTAGCGGGGGGGAGAGATACGCAGTATTTT. This gives the protein CASRSGLAGGRDTQYF.